A selection of T cell receptor beta chains follows, all from one sample in a study of Ad26.COV2.S vaccination and SARS-CoV-2 variants. Repertoires were generated with immunoSEQ multiplex PCR, while TCRdb's copy carries only in-frame clones and drops some. The sample holds some 480,000 clones, around 85% seen once. The sample consisted of peripheral blood, taken in a trial of Ad26.COV2.S vaccine versus placebo. Source of these receptors: a person between 18 and 60 years old who received the Ad26.COV2.S COVID-19 vaccine or a placebo. Each CDR3 is given without its conserved first and last residue. Fields, in order: J gene, V gene, CDR3 protein.

j_gene: TRBJ2-5
v_gene: TRBV7-2
CDR3aa: ASSLARVQETQY

j_gene: TRBJ1-2
v_gene: TRBV28
CDR3aa: ASSGGVYGYT

j_gene: TRBJ2-6
v_gene: TRBV19
CDR3aa: ASTPTGSGANVLT

j_gene: TRBJ1-1
v_gene: TRBV5-1
CDR3aa: ASRRGNTEAF

j_gene: TRBJ1-6
v_gene: TRBV9
CDR3aa: ASSATPGQSNSPLH

j_gene: TRBJ2-1
v_gene: TRBV9
CDR3aa: ASSEGAEQF

j_gene: TRBJ2-1
v_gene: TRBV7-6
CDR3aa: ASSSRTSGNNEQF

j_gene: TRBJ2-1
v_gene: TRBV4-2
CDR3aa: ASGTSGRHNEQF

j_gene: TRBJ2-7
v_gene: TRBV28
CDR3aa: ASSAPGTGRFEQY

j_gene: TRBJ2-2
v_gene: TRBV7-9
CDR3aa: ASSLAGGNTGELF